The sequence of this T cell receptor beta chain was determined in a study of T cells in Graves' hyperthyroidism and ophthalmopathy. Study-wide points: The majority of expanded thyroid clonotypes above 0.001 also appeared in blood.

The length of the CDR3 is 13 residues. The germline V and J ends were trimmed by 3 bases and 1 base, with 5 bases remaining between them. The V gene's germline CDR1 is KGHDR and CDR2 SFDVKD. The TCR beta CDR3 regions underwent amplification using RNA transcripts as the source. During a first-round RT-PCR of the TCR CDR3, the HTBI primer set was used. One entry per CDR3 protein, called by TCRdb with MiXCR from the multiplex PCR reads. The repertoire holds around 290,000 distinct CDR3 sequences, roughly 13% seen once, with around 8% in the top ten. Points on this clonotype: The antigen is not known.

Those with hyperthyroidism were 18 to 65 years old, newly diagnosed, and ill for under 2 months. Clinicians diagnosed patients from clinical symptoms, serum thyroxine and TRAb, thyroid ultrasound and orbital computed tomography. This receptor was taken from a woman in her forties with Graves' hyperthyroidism. The gene calls are TRBV24-1 and TRBJ1-1; no reliable D call. The sequencing sample was made of blood. DNA for the CDR3: TGTGCCACCAGTGATACCGCGAACACTGAAGCTTTCTTT. Translated, it gives CATSDTANTEAFF.